These 21 T cell receptor beta chains were sequenced from one sample in a study of OX40 agonist ivuxolimab in advanced cancers. The method was immunoSEQ multiplex PCR; TCRdb's version includes in-frame clones alone and lacks a portion of them. The table shows roughly 38,000 clones, with roughly 90% occurring only once. Here the sequenced sample was CD4+ or CD8+ T cells sorted from blood, taken in a trial of the OX40 agonist ivuxolimab. These TCRs come from an adult with an advanced solid tumor such as melanoma, head and neck, liver or kidney cancer.

V usage is TRBV30 and J usage is TRBJ1-1; D is perhaps TRBD1 (6 bases). V lost 7 bases, J lost 1 base, and 13 bases lay in between. The CDR3 runs to 13 residues. Germline CDR1 is GTSNPN and CDR2 is SVGIG (reference sequence). The CDR3 reads CALETGQNTEAFF. The CDR3, as DNA: TGTGCCTTAGAGACGGGACAGAACACTGAAGCTTTCTTT.

Points on this clone: At one end the junction does not follow the germline gene, possibly because of a read error. The rearrangement joins TRBV6-5 to TRBJ2-7; 8 bases are shared with TRBD2. This CDR3 region has 13 residues. Germline V CDR1 and CDR2: MNHEY, SVGAGI. In DNA, the CDR3 is TGTGCCAGCAGTTACTCCGGGACTAGTGATAAGGACTTC. Its protein is CASSYSGTSDKDF.

The rearrangement uses TRBV28 and TRBJ2-7; 11 bases fit TRBD2. Unmatched junction bases numbered 3, after V lost 4 bases and J lost 4 bases. The CDR3 has 14 amino acids. CDR1 MDHEN and CDR2 SYDVKM come from the germline V gene. CDR3 in amino acids: CASSSGTSGYEQYF. CDR3 in DNA: TGTGCCAGCAGTTCGGGGACTAGCGGTTACGAGCAGTACTTC.

V usage is TRBV27 and J usage is TRBJ2-7; weak D call: TRBD1 (6 bases). The CDR3 loop spans 17 amino acids. Germline-derived CDR1 and CDR2 are MNHEY and SMNVEV (reference sequence). Trimming left V 4 bases short and J 3 bases short, with 22 bases between. CDR3 loop: CASSSLPGERAFYEQYF. CDR3 DNA: TGTGCCAGCAGTTCACTTCCAGGGGAAAGGGCTTTCTACGAGCAGTACTTC.

The CDR3 DNA is TGTGCCAGCAGCTTGGGCGGTCCGGGGAAGGGCACTGAAGCTTTCTTT. The encoded protein is CASSLGGPGKGTEAFF. This chain joins TRBV5-4 and TRBJ1-1; D not resolved. CDR1 and CDR2 from the germline V gene are SGHNT and YYREEE (reference sequence). The CDR3 totals 16 residues. The V end lost 0 bases, the J end lost 4 bases, and 16 bases lay between the germline ends.

The genes are TRBV19 and TRBJ1-1; D is undetermined. Germline V gene data show CDR1 as LNHDA and CDR2 as SQIVND (reference sequence). The CDR3 spans 12 residues. Trimming removed 2 bases at V and 7 bases at J, with 8 bases between. This CDR3 reads CASSISQDEAFF. The DNA of the CDR3 is TGTGCCAGTAGTATATCGCAGGATGAAGCTTTCTTT.

The chain is built from TRBV5-1 and TRBJ2-7, with D tentatively TRBD1 (5 bases). Germline-derived CDR1 and CDR2 are SGHRS and YFSETQ. The V and J ends lost 3 bases and 3 bases respectively, with 13 bases between them. The CDR3 is made up of 14 amino acids. The CDR3 sequence is CASSSDKGNYEQYF. CDR3 bases: TGCGCCAGCAGCTCGGACAAGGGGAACTACGAGCAGTACTTC.

This clone showed up just once. This chain connects TRBV7-9 to TRBJ2-5, with 7 nucleotides matching TRBD1. Germline CDR1 is SEHNR and CDR2 is FQNEAQ (reference sequence). The trim removed 5 bases at V and 0 bases at J, leaving 12 bases unmatched. This CDR3 is 17 amino acids long. DNA of the CDR3: TGTGCCAGCAGCACCAATAAAGGGGACAGACACCAAGAGACCCAGTACTTC. Translation: CASSTNKGDRHQETQYF.

The chain couples TRBV21-1 to TRBJ2-1; TRBD1 is the table's D call, not checked against the DNA. TRBV21-1 corresponds to a pseudogene. This CDR3 region has 20 residues. CDR3 sequence (DNA): TGTGCCAGCAGCAAAGTGTGTACGGGACAGGTATTGGGTCTGCACAATGAGCAGTTCTTC. Its translation: CASSKVCTGQVLGLHNEQFF.

The V call is TRBV29-1, the J call TRBJ1-2; TRBD1 might be the D (6 bases). V was shortened by 8 bases and J by 6 bases, with 19 bases between the two germline ends. The germline gives CDR1 SQVTM, CDR2 ANQGSEA. CDR3 size: 13 residues. CDR3 sequence (DNA): TGCAGCTCGAGAGCGGGGGGCGCGGATGGCTACACCTTC. It is translated as CSSRAGGADGYTF.

The DNA for the CDR3 is TGCGCCAGCAGCTTACGGGGGACAGCGGTGGCGTTCACCTACGAGCAGTACTTC. This sequence encodes CASSLRGTAVAFTYEQYF. The gene calls are TRBV5-1 and TRBJ2-7; tentatively, D is TRBD1 (7 bases). The length of the CDR3 is 18 residues. V was shortened by 2 bases and J by 2 bases, with 23 bases between the two germline ends. Germline assignment: CDR1 SGHRS and CDR2 YFSETQ.

This chain uses TRBV28 with TRBJ1-6, with 7 bases identical to TRBD1. The V segment lost 7 bases and the J segment 3 bases; nucleotides outside the gene matches: 12. The germline CDR1 and CDR2 sequences are MDHEN and SYDVKM. The CDR3 covers 17 residues. CDR3 coding DNA: TGTGCCAGCATCCCTGACAGGGAGGCCCACTATAATTCACCCCTCCACTTT. Protein sequence: CASIPDREAHYNSPLHF.

This chain uses TRBV28 with TRBJ2-1, with 11 bases fitting TRBD2. V shed 6 bases and J 6 bases; nucleotides not matched to a gene: 13. CDR3 length: 17 amino acids. Germline V gene sequence: CDR1 MDHEN, CDR2 SYDVKM. CDR3 nucleotides: TGTGCCAGCAGGACCTTGGGACTAGCGGTCTTCCTCAATGAGCAGTTCTTC. The encoded protein is CASRTLGLAVFLNEQFF.

The chain has TRBV19 and TRBJ1-2, with a possible D match to TRBD1 (6 bases). CDR3 length: 14 residues. Germline V lookup: CDR1 LNHDA, CDR2 SQIVND (reference sequence). Trimming pared 6 bases from V and 4 bases from J, leaving 15 bases between. CDR3 nucleotides: TGTGCCAGTAGCCAGCGGACAGATCTCTATGGCTACACCTTC. As protein: CASSQRTDLYGYTF.

This chain uses TRBV15 with TRBJ2-1, with unresolved D. The CDR3 consists of 16 residues. Germline V lookup: CDR1 LNHNV, CDR2 YYDKDF (reference sequence). Trimming shortened V by 1 base and J by 0 bases, and 10 bases separated the two germline ends. The CDR3 nucleotides read TGTGCCACCAGCAGAGGAAAGGGAAGCTCCTACAATGAGCAGTTCTTC. Translating gives CATSRGKGSSYNEQFF. The full variable domain, rest sourced from reference TRBV15 and TRBJ2-1, is DAMVIQNPRYQVTQFGKPVTLSCSQTLNHNVMYWYQQKSSQAPKLLFHYYDKDFNNEADTPDNFQSRRPNTSFCFLDIRSPGLGDTAMYLCATSRGKGSSYNEQFFGPGTRLTVL.

The chain links TRBV5-6 to TRBJ2-2; no clear D gene. Germline CDR1 is SGHDT and CDR2 is YYEEEE. The CDR3 length is 13 residues. V was trimmed by 1 base and J by 5 bases, leaving 6 bases between them. The CDR3 nucleotides are TGTGCCAGCAGCTTGTTGGGGACCGGGGAGCTGTTTTTT. This encodes CASSLLGTGELFF.

This clone is deemed medium-sized (0.01 to 0.1%). The chain links TRBV28 to TRBJ2-5; a possible D gene is TRBD1 (7 bases). The CDR3 sequence is 13 residues long. V lost 3 bases and J lost 4, with 9 bases in between. The germline V gene has CDR1 MDHEN and CDR2 SYDVKM. CDR3: CASSLQGGETQYF. CDR3 in DNA: TGTGCCAGCAGTTTGCAGGGGGGAGAGACCCAGTACTTC. Combining the CDR3 with reference TRBV28 and TRBJ2-5 gives the whole variable domain DVKVTQSSRYLVKRTGEKVFLECVQDMDHENMFWYRQDPGLGLRLIYFSYDVKMKEKGDIPEGYSVSREKKERFSLILESASTNQTSMYLCASSLQGGETQYFGPGTRLLVL.

The chain combines TRBV6-5 with TRBJ2-7; TRBD1 or TRBD2 may be the D gene (5 bases each). CDR3 length equals 15 residues. The ends were cut back, 5 bases at V and 2 bases at J, with 16 bases in the middle. Germline CDR1 reads MNHEY; CDR2 reads SVGAGI. CDR3 DNA sequence: TGTGCCAGCAGTGGGGCCGGACTTTCAGCCTACGAGCAGTACTTC. Protein sequence: CASSGAGLSAYEQYF.

This rearrangement joins TRBV30 to TRBJ2-3; 9 nucleotides line up with TRBD2. This CDR3 region has 16 residues. Unmatched junction bases numbered 11, after V lost 3 bases and J lost 4 bases. Germline V gene data show CDR1 as GTSNPN and CDR2 as SVGIG (reference sequence). CDR3: CAWRIGRTSAADTQYF. The CDR3 DNA follows: TGTGCCTGGAGGATAGGGAGGACTAGCGCAGCAGATACGCAGTATTTT.

The chain combines TRBV7-8 with TRBJ2-1; D remains ambiguous. Trimming stripped 1 base from V and 0 bases from J, with 10 bases between. The CDR3 is made up of 16 amino acids. CDR1 is SGHVS and CDR2 is FQNEAQ in the germline V gene. CDR3 loop: CASSLEGPSSYNEQFF. The DNA of the CDR3 is TGTGCCAGCAGCTTAGAGGGCCCCTCCTCCTACAATGAGCAGTTCTTC.

This chain uses TRBV7-9 with TRBJ2-7, with 11 bases that match TRBD1. The germline V gene encodes CDR1 SEHNR and CDR2 FQNEAQ (reference sequence). The CDR3 runs to 14 residues. The trim removed 3 bases at V and 6 bases at J, leaving 4 bases unmatched. Here the CDR3 reads CASSFWDRGFEQYF. The CDR3 region has the DNA TGTGCCAGCAGCTTTTGGGACAGGGGGTTCGAGCAGTACTTC.